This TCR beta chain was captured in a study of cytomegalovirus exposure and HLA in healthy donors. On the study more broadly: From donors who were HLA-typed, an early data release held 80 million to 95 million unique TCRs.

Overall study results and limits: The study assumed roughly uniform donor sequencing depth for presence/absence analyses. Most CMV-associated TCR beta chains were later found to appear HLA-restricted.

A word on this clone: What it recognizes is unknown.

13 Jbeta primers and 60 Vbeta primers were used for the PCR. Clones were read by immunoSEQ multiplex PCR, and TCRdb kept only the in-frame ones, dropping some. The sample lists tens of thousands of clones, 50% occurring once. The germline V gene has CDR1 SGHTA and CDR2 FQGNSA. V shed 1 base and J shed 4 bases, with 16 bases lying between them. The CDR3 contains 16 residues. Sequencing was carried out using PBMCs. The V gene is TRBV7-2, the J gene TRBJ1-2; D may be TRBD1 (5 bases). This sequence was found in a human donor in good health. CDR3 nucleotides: TGTGCCAGCAGCTTAGTATCGGCCTTGGGGGGCTATGGCTACACCTTC. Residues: CASSLVSALGGYGYTF.